The 24 T cell receptor beta chains below come from one sample, sequenced in a study of regulatory T cells in long-lasting Graves disease. Time point described: persistent/refractory GD, antithyroid drugs over 5 years with positive TRAb. Preparation of the TCR library used RNA extracted from PBMCs. Sequencing libraries for TCR beta were prepared with iRepertoire HTBI primers and Arm-PCR of CDR3 regions. TCRdb re-called the multiplex PCR reads through MiXCR, storing one row per CDR3 protein. The sample includes roughly 500,000 distinct CDR3 sequences, around a fifth seen only once; the top ten take about 7%. The sequencing used peripheral blood mononuclear cells (PBMCs), collected when the disease was refractory, from a patient treated with antithyroid drugs. The receptors were gathered from a female donor with Graves disease.

This clonotype was recorded at least ten times. The CDR3 spells CASSLGASPLHF. DNA for the CDR3: TGTGCCAGCAGCTTAGGGGCTTCACCCCTCCACTTT. The J gene is TRBJ1-6, the V gene TRBV27, with a weak D call TRBD1 (5 bases). V dropped 6 bases and J dropped 9 bases, with 9 bases sitting between them. The CDR3 length is 12 residues. Germline V gene lookup returns CDR1 MNHEY and CDR2 SMNVEV (reference sequence).

The chain joins TRBV13 to TRBJ2-7; 13 nucleotides match TRBD2. Trimming cost V 5 bases and J 5 bases; bases outside gene matches: 9. The CDR3 has 16 residues. Germline V gene data show CDR1 as PRHDT and CDR2 as FYEKMQ (reference sequence). For the CDR3, the DNA is TGTGCCAGCAGCCTTCCAGGACTAGCGGGAGACCACGAGCAGTACTTC. It specifies CASSLPGLAGDHEQYF. Full variable domain (rest looked up from reference TRBV13 and TRBJ2-7): AAGVIQSPRHLIKEKRETATLKCYPIPRHDTVYWYQQGPGQDPQFLISFYEKMQSDKGSIPDRFSAQQFSDYHSELNMSSLELGDSALYFCASSLPGLAGDHEQYFGPGTRLTVT.

This clonotype has ten or more counts. The rearrangement joins TRBV27 to TRBJ1-1; possibly TRBD1 for D (6 bases). This CDR3 comprises 14 residues. Trimming stripped 6 bases from V and 3 bases from J, with 14 bases between. The germline gives CDR1 MNHEY, CDR2 SMNVEV (reference sequence). The CDR3: CASRSGVIDTEAFF. In DNA form, the CDR3 reads TGTGCCAGCAGGTCAGGGGTTATCGACACTGAAGCTTTCTTT.

As for this clonotype: A clone one base away is much larger, so this may be a read error. CDR3 nucleotide sequence: TGTGCCAGCAGTGAACCCCTGGGGACAGGGGACACTGAAGCTTTCTTT. Translated: CASSEPLGTGDTEAFF. The V call is TRBV6-2 or TRBV6-3, the J call TRBJ1-1; 10 positions agree with TRBD1. The CDR3 extends over 16 amino acids. Trimming at V came to 5 bases and at J to 3 bases, leaving 9 bases not matched to a gene. Germline V CDR1 and CDR2: MNHEY, SVGEGT.

This clonotype has a handful of counts. The chain employs TRBV6-5 and TRBJ2-5; TRBD2 aligns across 7 bases. V lost 4 bases, J lost 0 bases, and 11 bases stayed unmatched. The germline V gene has CDR1 MNHEY and CDR2 SVGAGI. The CDR3 contains 17 residues. The CDR3 coding sequence is TGTGCCAGCAGTTGGCCCTTGGGCGGGAGCCACCAAGAGACCCAGTACTTC. It is translated as CASSWPLGGSHQETQYF.

This clonotype has a count of ten or more. This chain links TRBV2 with TRBJ1-4; D is possibly TRBD1 (6 bases). The V end lost 4 bases, the J end lost 7 bases, and 10 bases lay between the germline ends. Germline assignment: CDR1 SNHLY and CDR2 FYNNEI. CDR3 length equals 13 residues. CDR3 in DNA: TGTGCCAGCAGTGTACAGGGTGGTGAAAAACTGTTTTTT. The encoded protein is CASSVQGGEKLFF.

The V gene is TRBV28, the J gene TRBJ2-2; 10 nucleotides align to TRBD1. The V segment lost 3 bases and the J segment 4 bases; nucleotides outside the gene matches: 8. Germline CDR1 and CDR2: MDHEN and SYDVKM. CDR3 length: 17 amino acids. The CDR3 DNA follows: TGTGCCAGCAGTTTGGGCCTGACAGGGGGCTTCACCGGGGAGCTGTTTTTT. Its protein product is CASSLGLTGGFTGELFF.

As for this clonotype: A far larger clone is off by one base, so a read error is likely. V usage is TRBV28 and J usage is TRBJ1-1; D unresolved. Germline V gives CDR1 MDHEN, CDR2 SYDVKM. The CDR3 runs 13 residues. V shed 6 bases and J shed 1 base, with 9 bases lying between them. The CDR3 bases are TGTGCCAGCAGCTTAAACCAGAACACTGAAGCTTTCTTT. Its protein is CASSLNQNTEAFF.

This clonotype was detected ten times or more. The chain carries TRBV28 and TRBJ2-5; 14 bases map to TRBD2. This CDR3 has 15 amino acids. CDR1 is MDHEN and CDR2 is SYDVKM in the germline V gene. V lost 5 bases to trimming and J lost 7 bases; unmatched junction nucleotides: 6. CDR3 nucleotides: TGTGCCAGCAGTCGACCGACTAGCGGGGGGGGGACCCAGTACTTC. This encodes CASSRPTSGGGTQYF.

The chain combines TRBV20-1 with TRBJ2-5; 8 positions agree with TRBD1. V gave up 1 base and J gave up 4 bases; unmatched junction bases: 14. In germline, CDR1 is DFQATT, CDR2 SNEGSKA (reference sequence). The CDR3 length is 17 residues. The CDR3 nucleotides read TGCAGTGCTAGAGCGCTTGGGACAGGCCATTATGGAGAGACCCAGTACTTC. It encodes CSARALGTGHYGETQYF.

The chain employs TRBV13 and TRBJ2-3; 8 positions agree with TRBD1. Per germline, CDR1 PRHDT and CDR2 FYEKMQ (reference sequence). The J segment lost 1 base and the V segment lost 5 bases, leaving 5 bases of the junction unmatched. This CDR3 is 15 amino acids long. The CDR3 protein is CASSTGQGRTDTQYF. The CDR3 nucleotides are TGTGCCAGCAGCACCGGACAGGGTCGCACAGATACGCAGTATTTT.

This clonotype was recorded at least ten times. The chain joins TRBV6-9 to TRBJ1-6; D uncertain. The germline gives CDR1 MNHGY, CDR2 SVAAGI. The CDR3 is 16 residues long. The V gene lost 3 bases and the J gene lost 7 bases, with 16 bases spanning the gap. The CDR3 loop is CASSYSKRIMNSPLHF. CDR3 in DNA: TGTGCCAGCAGTTACAGTAAACGGATCATGAATTCACCCCTCCACTTT.

The V call is TRBV6-1, the J call TRBJ1-1; tentatively, D is TRBD1 (5 bases). This CDR3 spans 13 amino acids. The germline gives CDR1 MNHNS, CDR2 SASEGT. V dropped 5 bases and J dropped 6 bases, with 13 bases sitting between them. CDR3 sequence (DNA): TGTGCCAGCAGTACAGGAGGGAGTTCTGAAGCTTTCTTT. It encodes CASSTGGSSEAFF.

This clonotype was seen more than once but under ten times. The chain carries TRBV6-1 and TRBJ2-7; 8 bases align to TRBD1. V shed 7 bases, J shed 3 bases, and the junction held 14 bases outside the gene matches. Germline values: CDR1 MNHNS, CDR2 SASEGT. The CDR3 is 16 residues long. In DNA form, the CDR3 reads TGTGCCAGCACCCTAGGCCGGACAGGGTATAACTACGAGCAGTACTTC. This encodes CASTLGRTGYNYEQYF.

Ten or more counts support this clonotype. The rearrangement joins TRBV7-9 to TRBJ2-7; TRBD1 matches at 8 bases. This CDR3 has 15 residues. The V and J ends lost 3 bases and 3 bases, in that order; junction bases with no gene match: 7. Per the germline V gene, CDR1 is SEHNR and CDR2 is FQNEAQ (reference sequence). CDR3 amino acids: CASSFTSTGDYEQYF. The CDR3 DNA follows: TGTGCCAGCAGCTTCACATCGACAGGGGACTACGAGCAGTACTTC.

This clonotype was detected a few times. This may be a read error, as it is one base from a much larger clone. The chain has TRBV7-9 and TRBJ1-1, with D uncertain. The V gene lost 5 bases and the J gene lost 1 base, with 5 bases spanning the gap. The germline gives CDR1 SEHNR, CDR2 FQNEAQ (reference sequence). The CDR3 is 12 amino acids. CDR3 amino acids: CASSNRNTEAFF. As DNA, the CDR3 is TGTGCCAGCAGCAACAGGAACACTGAAGCTTTCTTT.

This clonotype was counted a few times. The chain uses TRBV20-1 and TRBJ1-1; D might be TRBD1 (5 bases). V lost 0 bases, J lost 7 bases, and 15 bases lay in between. The CDR3 totals 14 residues. Germline lookup yields CDR1 DFQATT and CDR2 SNEGSKA (reference sequence). The CDR3 nucleotides read TGCAGTGCTAGAGATCCGAAGCAGGGAATTGAAGCTTTCTTT. Amino acid sequence: CSARDPKQGIEAFF.

Only a few counts were recorded for this clonotype. The rearrangement joins TRBV28 to TRBJ2-7; D might be TRBD1 or TRBD2, each matching 5 bases. In germline, CDR1 is MDHEN, CDR2 SYDVKM. Deletions cut 4 bases from V and 4 bases from J, with 23 bases between. The CDR3 has 17 residues. This chain's CDR3 is CASSSIQLRGKGYEQYF. The CDR3 DNA sequence: TGTGCCAGCAGTTCGATACAATTGAGGGGTAAGGGGTACGAGCAGTACTTC.

The chain joins TRBV4-1 to TRBJ2-7; 7 nucleotides line up with TRBD1. The V gene end was trimmed by 2 bases and the J gene end by 1 base; junction bases not matched to a gene: 14. CDR3 length equals 18 residues. Germline loops: CDR1 MGHRA, CDR2 YSYEKL. The CDR3 sequence: CASSQKGMGRGQSYEQYF. CDR3 sequence (DNA): TGCGCCAGCAGCCAAAAGGGGATGGGAAGGGGACAGTCCTACGAGCAGTACTTC.

This clonotype was seen a handful of times. The chain links TRBV28 to TRBJ2-2; 8 bases are a match to TRBD1. With V trimmed by 4 bases and J by 6 bases, 4 bases remained unmatched. Per the germline V gene, CDR1 is MDHEN and CDR2 is SYDVKM. The CDR3 consists of 14 residues. The CDR3 DNA reads as TGTGCCAGCAGTTGGACAGGGACATCCGGGGAGCTGTTTTTT. This translates into CASSWTGTSGELFF.

The genes are TRBV28 and TRBJ2-1, with 11 bases aligning to TRBD2. The germline V gene has CDR1 MDHEN and CDR2 SYDVKM. The CDR3 is 15 amino acids. The V gene end was trimmed by 6 bases and the J gene end by 10 bases; junction bases not matched to a gene: 11. The CDR3 DNA follows: TGTGCCAGCAGCCTTCTAGCGGGGGGACGTCGAGAGCAGTTCTTC. Protein sequence: CASSLLAGGRREQFF.

As to this clonotype: A much larger clone is a single base away; this may be a read error. The CDR3 reads CASRVGRNTGELFF. In DNA, the CDR3 is TGTGCCAGCAGGGTAGGGCGGAACACCGGGGAGCTGTTTTTT. The chain uses TRBV27 and TRBJ2-2; D not resolved. Trimming cost V 6 bases and J 1 base, with 9 bases left between them. CDR1 is MNHEY, CDR2 SMNVEV, per germline (reference sequence). The CDR3 runs 14 residues.

This clonotype was detected a few times. The rearrangement joins TRBV20-1 to TRBJ1-6; D unclear. CDR3 length: 17 amino acids. CDR1 is DFQATT and CDR2 is SNEGSKA in the germline V gene (reference sequence). V was pared by 3 bases and J by 8 bases, with 23 bases between. The chain's CDR3 is CSARGDDSFWDYSPLHF. In nucleotides, the CDR3 is TGCAGTGCTAGGGGAGACGACTCTTTCTGGGATTATTCACCCCTCCACTTT.

The J gene is TRBJ2-1, the V gene TRBV5-1, with 8 bases identical to TRBD2. Germline loops: CDR1 SGHRS, CDR2 YFSETQ. The CDR3 has 17 residues. V shed 4 bases, J shed 8 bases, and the junction held 17 bases outside the gene matches. The CDR3: CASSPKASGGLSDEQFF. In DNA, the CDR3 is TGCGCCAGCAGCCCGAAGGCAAGCGGGGGACTCAGCGATGAGCAGTTCTTC.